This is a list of T cell receptor beta chains from one sample in a study of T cell repertoires in cytomegalovirus infection. MiXCR, applied by TCRdb to the reads, yields one record per CDR3 protein. The profile shows about 490,000 distinct CDR3 sequences, approximately 26% of them singletons. Sequencing was done on a sample of PBMCs. These TCRs come from a human donor in good health (CMV status not recorded). Some clones in this sample may be carry-over from other donors' samples. Each CDR3 is given with its conserved first and last residue.

V: TRBV11-2; J: TRBJ1-3; CDR3: CASSRRTGAGIAGNTIYF
V: TRBV28; J: TRBJ2-7; CDR3: CASSLLRGGGNEQYF
V: TRBV5-5; J: TRBJ1-1; CDR3: CASSFYWADLEAFF
V: TRBV15; J: TRBJ2-5; CDR3: CATSSAGTETQYF
V: TRBV19; J: TRBJ2-3; CDR3: CASKSNPADTQYF
V: TRBV6-5; J: TRBJ1-5; CDR3: CASSYQENQPQHF
V: TRBV6-1; J: TRBJ2-2; CDR3: CASSRTSGGIHSGELFF
V: TRBV7-9; J: TRBJ2-1; CDR3: CASSWVDFNNEQFF
V: TRBV4-2; J: TRBJ2-5; CDR3: CASSQGTGDPKETQYF
V: TRBV20-1; J: TRBJ2-2; CDR3: CSAREDRGWLFF
V: TRBV29-1; J: TRBJ2-1; CDR3: CSVEEPGLARYEQFF
V: TRBV7-9; J: TRBJ1-2; CDR3: CASSYRQGYGYTF
V: TRBV19; J: TRBJ1-4; CDR3: CASRTGQTLEGEKLFF
V: TRBV6-5; J: TRBJ1-3; CDR3: CASSYGSSSGNTIYF
V: TRBV5-1; J: TRBJ2-7; CDR3: CASREAGGLTGEQYF
V: TRBV7-9; J: TRBJ1-5; CDR3: CASSYDSGVGNQPQHF
V: TRBV5-4; J: TRBJ2-3; CDR3: CASSSPRGWGTDTQYF
V: TRBV19; J: TRBJ1-5; CDR3: CASQTAGGNQPQHF
V: TRBV7-2; J: TRBJ2-1; CDR3: CASSLRAGATGNEQFF
V: TRBV11-2; J: TRBJ1-3; CDR3: CASSPDRSSGNTIYF
V: TRBV7-6; J: TRBJ2-2; CDR3: CASSKRGGNPTGELFF
V: TRBV7-9; J: TRBJ2-2; CDR3: CASSLGRGTRSAELFF
V: TRBV20-1; J: TRBJ2-5; CDR3: CSASDPYQETQYF
V: TRBV6-1; J: TRBJ2-3; CDR3: CASRAGLAGDTQYF
V: TRBV18; J: TRBJ2-3; CDR3: CASSPGIAGDTQYF
V: TRBV7-8; J: TRBJ2-3; CDR3: CASSFSVAGLTDTQYF
V: TRBV6-1; J: TRBJ1-4; CDR3: CASTMNLEKLFF
V: TRBV30; J: TRBJ1-1; CDR3: CAWRVGRVTEAFF
V: TRBV7-6; J: TRBJ1-1; CDR3: CASSLAGVTEAFF
V: TRBV7-9; J: TRBJ2-1; CDR3: CASSSRETSATSSYNEQFF
V: TRBV5-1; J: TRBJ2-1; CDR3: CASSSPTSGSLGNEQFF
V: TRBV23-1; J: TRBJ2-3; CDR3: CASRLDTATADTQYF
V: TRBV19; J: TRBJ2-5; CDR3: CASSLGEDVTFGRYF
V: TRBV15; J: TRBJ2-7; CDR3: CATSRRVAYEQYF
V: TRBV4-1; J: TRBJ1-1; CDR3: CASRGSLTLNTEAFF
V: TRBV2; J: TRBJ2-5; CDR3: CASSERTRFETQYF
V: TRBV20-1; J: TRBJ1-5; CDR3: CSARDLSGNQPQRF
V: TRBV27; J: TRBJ1-2; CDR3: CASSFFRNYGYTF
V: TRBV12-5; J: TRBJ1-1; CDR3: CASGSEGSTVTEAFF
V: TRBV27; J: TRBJ2-5; CDR3: CASSGPGGETQYF
V: TRBV19; J: TRBJ2-5; CDR3: CASSIARLAGGETQYF
V: TRBV6-5; J: TRBJ2-1; CDR3: CASSRSGGTFLEQFF
V: TRBV4-1; J: TRBJ1-2; CDR3: CASSQEFGTGYGYTF
V: TRBV7-6; J: TRBJ2-3; CDR3: CASSSGQGVRRADTQYF
V: TRBV27; J: TRBJ2-3; CDR3: CASSFWGEDTDTQYF
V: TRBV7-9; J: TRBJ2-2; CDR3: CASSLGTLSTGELFF
V: TRBV28; J: TRBJ2-7; CDR3: CASRLRLAGGGYEQYF